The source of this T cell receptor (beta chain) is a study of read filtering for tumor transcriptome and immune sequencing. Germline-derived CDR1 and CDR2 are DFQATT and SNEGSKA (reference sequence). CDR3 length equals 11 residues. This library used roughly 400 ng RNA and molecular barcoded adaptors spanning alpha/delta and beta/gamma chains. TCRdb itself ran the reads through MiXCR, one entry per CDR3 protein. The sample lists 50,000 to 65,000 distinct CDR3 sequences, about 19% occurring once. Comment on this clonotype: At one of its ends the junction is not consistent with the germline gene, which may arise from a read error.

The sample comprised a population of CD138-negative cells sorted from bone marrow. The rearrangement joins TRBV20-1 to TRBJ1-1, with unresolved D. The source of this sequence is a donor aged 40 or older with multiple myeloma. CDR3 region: CSASRNTEALF. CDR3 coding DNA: TGCAGTGCTAGCAGGAACACTGAAGCTCTCTTT.